This TCR beta chain is from a study of T cells after yellow fever vaccination. Whole-study context: Preparation used SMART-Seq v4 Ultra Low Input for the low-cell-number fractions. General study findings and limits: Sorted repertoires could include abundant contaminating clonotypes from bulk cells.

The CDR3 loop spans 16 amino acids. The trim removed 2 bases at V and 1 base at J, leaving 4 bases unmatched. Germline values: CDR1 SGHKS, CDR2 YYEKEE (reference sequence). This clonotype was counted at least ten times. The antigen is not known. The authors made TCR cDNA by 5'RACE template switching, adding a universal primer site and UMIs. TCRdb fed the 5' RACE reads into MiXCR, producing one record per CDR3 protein. The table lists approximately 250,000 distinct CDR3 sequences, over 4.5% of them singletons. This clonotype originated in a young man who received the YFV17D yellow fever vaccine. The sequencing used CD4+ T cells sorted from PBMCs, collected on the day of the yellow fever booster vaccination. The chain joins TRBV5-5 to TRBJ2-5; 11 nucleotides align to TRBD2. DNA for the CDR3: TGTGCCAGCAGCTTCCGACTAGCGGGGAGCCAAGAGACCCAGTACTTC. Its protein is CASSFRLAGSQETQYF. Filled out from reference TRBV5-5 and TRBJ2-5, the complete variable domain reads DAGVTQSPTHLIKTRGQQVTLRCSPISGHKSVSWYQQVLGQGPQFIFQYYEKEERGRGNFPDRFSARQFPNYSSELNVNALLLGDSALYLCASSFRLAGSQETQYFGPGTRLLVL.